The rows below give T cell receptor beta chains drawn from one sample of a study of blood T cell repertoires in COVID-19. Generated by immunoSEQ multiplex PCR, the TCRdb table keeps only in-frame clones and is missing some. The sample carries some 370,000 clones, over 80% recorded once. Input material: PBMCs or T cells enriched from blood (not recorded which). The receptors here all came from a woman in her fifties or sixties who had recovered from COVID-19. Both conserved end residues are part of each CDR3. D genes are given only for firm matches. For some rows the clone size is stated as once, few or many, or as a class when expanded; others skip it.

j_gene	d_gene	v_gene	abundance	CDR3aa	CDR3nt
TRBJ2-1	-	TRBV19	-	CASSTQGNEQFF	TGTGCCAGTAGTACACAGGGAAATGAGCAGTTCTTC
TRBJ1-1	-	TRBV7-2	-	CASSSLWGQNTEAFF	TGTGCCAGCAGCTCACTTTGGGGGCAGAACACTGAAGCTTTCTTT
TRBJ2-3	-	TRBV6-5	-	CASSYSGGTQYF	TGTGCCAGCAGTTACTCGGGGGGTACGCAGTATTTT
TRBJ2-7	TRBD1	TRBV6-5	-	CASSRTGTGSYEQYF	TGTGCCAGCAGCAGGACCGGGACAGGGTCCTACGAGCAGTACTTC
TRBJ1-1	TRBD1	TRBV7-3	once	CASSRTGGTEAFF	TGTGCCAGCAGCCGGACAGGGGGGACTGAAGCTTTCTTT
TRBJ1-1	-	TRBV5-8	few	CASSLFSPEAFF	TGTGCCAGCAGCTTGTTTTCTCCTGAAGCTTTCTTT
TRBJ2-2	TRBD1	TRBV2	-	CASRIRTGNTGELFF	TGTGCCAGCAGAATAAGGACAGGGAACACCGGGGAGCTGTTTTTT
TRBJ1-1	-	TRBV9	-	CASSVTDRSVEAFF	TGTGCCAGCAGCGTGACAGATCGGTCCGTTGAAGCTTTCTTT
TRBJ1-6	-	TRBV4-3	-	CASSQLRNSPLHF	TGCGCCAGCAGCCAACTCAGGAATTCACCCCTCCACTTT
TRBJ2-1	-	TRBV18	-	CASSPPPPYSYNEQFF	TGTGCCAGCTCACCACCCCCCCCCTACTCCTACAATGAGCAGTTCTTC
TRBJ2-7	TRBD1	TRBV5-1	many	CASSPGGTGASNEQYF	TGCGCCAGCAGCCCGGGTGGGACAGGGGCCTCCAACGAGCAGTACTTC
TRBJ1-1	-	TRBV7-8	few	CASSSLRFGNTEAFF	-
TRBJ1-1	-	TRBV5-4	once	CASSSISGTPEAFF	TGTGCCAGCAGCTCTATATCCGGGACACCCGAAGCTTTCTTT
TRBJ2-3	TRBD2	TRBV5-1	-	CASSLTGTSGSTQYF	TGCGCCAGCAGCCTCACCGGGACTAGCGGGAGTACGCAGTATTTT
TRBJ1-2	-	TRBV9	-	CASSVGSRDYGYTF	TGTGCCAGCAGCGTAGGGTCCAGGGACTATGGCTACACCTTC
TRBJ2-3	-	TRBV9	-	CASSVGAFRINTDTQYF	TGTGCCAGCAGCGTTGGGGCTTTTCGAATCAACACAGATACGCAGTATTTT
TRBJ2-1	TRBD1	TRBV10-2	-	CASGEQGVHNEQFF	TGCGCCAGCGGGGAACAGGGGGTCCACAATGAGCAGTTCTTC
TRBJ2-6	-	TRBV7-8	-	CASSLEPISGANVLTF	TGTGCCAGCAGCTTGGAGCCGATTTCAGGGGCCAACGTCCTGACTTTC
TRBJ1-2	TRBD1	TRBV7-2	-	CASRQDRDYGYTF	TGTGCCAGCAGACAGGACAGGGACTATGGCTACACCTTC
TRBJ1-3	-	TRBV18	-	CASSEGRNSGNTIYF	TGTGCCAGCTCGGAGGGCAGGAACTCTGGAAACACCATATATTTT
TRBJ2-3	-	TRBV20-1	few	CSGTVGLQQYF	TGCAGTGGGACAGTAGGGCTGCAGCAGTATTTT
TRBJ2-2	TRBD1	TRBV27	-	CASSLSAGGWTGELFF	TGTGCCAGCAGTTTATCGGCAGGGGGCTGGACCGGGGAGCTGTTTTTT
TRBJ2-5	TRBD2	TRBV5-1	-	CASSQGFRTSGMETQYF	TGCGCCAGCAGCCAGGGATTCAGGACTAGCGGTATGGAGACCCAGTACTTC
TRBJ2-7	-	TRBV7-9	few	CASSFLGAYEQYF	TGTGCCAGCAGCTTTCTAGGGGCCTACGAGCAGTACTTC
TRBJ2-1	TRBD2	TRBV11-3	-	CASSLGGGSYNEQFF	TGTGCCAGCAGCTTAGGGGGGGGATCCTACAATGAGCAGTTCTTC
TRBJ2-6	TRBD2	TRBV5-1	-	CASSRLAGSDSGANVLTF	TGCGCCAGCAGCCGACTAGCGGGGTCCGACTCTGGGGCCAACGTCCTGACTTTC
TRBJ1-3	-	TRBV7-2	-	CASSSIGNTIYF	TGTGCCAGCAGCTCTATCGGAAACACCATATATTTT
TRBJ2-2	TRBD1	TRBV11-3	-	CASSLGTGGASGELFF	TGTGCCAGCAGCTTAGGGACAGGGGGCGCTTCCGGGGAGCTGTTTTTT
TRBJ2-7	TRBD1	TRBV14	-	CASSHFGQEAYF	TGTGCCAGCAGCCATTTCGGACAGGAGGCCTACTTC
TRBJ1-2	-	TRBV18	-	CASSPPGVNDGYTF	TGTGCCAGCTCACCACCAGGGGTTAACGATGGCTACACCTTC
TRBJ2-4	TRBD1	TRBV7-9	-	CASAWTGLNIQYF	TGTGCCAGCGCCTGGACAGGATTAAACATTCAGTACTTC
TRBJ2-5	-	TRBV4-1	-	CASSQDLAGSDETQYF	TGCGCCAGCAGCCAAGATCTTGCAGGGTCAGATGAGACCCAGTACTTC
TRBJ2-1	-	TRBV27	-	CASSLRDWTYNEQFF	TGTGCCAGCAGTTTAAGGGACTGGACCTACAATGAGCAGTTCTTC
TRBJ1-2	-	TRBV24-1	once	CATSDGHSGYTF	TGTGCCACCAGTGACGGCCACAGTGGCTACACCTTC
TRBJ1-4	TRBD1	TRBV7-6	-	CASSPRQGRELFF	TGTGCCAGCAGCCCTCGACAGGGGAGGGAACTGTTTTTT
TRBJ2-7	TRBD2	TRBV5-5	once	CASSHSGGGSSEQYF	TGCGCCAGCAGCCACTCTGGGGGGGGGTCTAGCGAGCAGTACTTC
TRBJ1-1	TRBD1	TRBV5-1	-	CASSPDGTAMNTEAFF	TGCGCCAGCAGCCCTGACGGGACAGCTATGAACACTGAAGCTTTCTTT
TRBJ2-5	TRBD2	TRBV29-1	-	CSLRLAANQETQYF	TGCAGCCTAAGACTAGCAGCCAATCAAGAGACCCAGTACTTC
TRBJ2-1	-	TRBV7-9	-	CASSLWTPLRNNEQFF	TGTGCCAGCAGTTTGTGGACTCCCCTCCGGAACAATGAGCAGTTCTTC
TRBJ1-1	-	TRBV11-3	-	CASSLTFAENTEAFF	TGTGCCAGCAGCCTCACCTTTGCAGAGAACACTGAAGCTTTCTTT
TRBJ1-2	-	TRBV4-3	once	CASSPDSYTNYGYTF	TGCGCCAGCAGCCCGGACAGTTATACTAACTATGGCTACACCTTC
TRBJ2-1	-	TRBV9	-	CASSVGGGAYNEQFF	TGTGCCAGCAGCGTAGGAGGCGGGGCCTACAATGAGCAGTTCTTC
TRBJ1-2	-	TRBV27	-	CASSFWGGEDGYTF	TGTGCCAGCAGTTTTTGGGGGGGGGAAGATGGCTACACCTTC
TRBJ1-2	TRBD1	TRBV29-1	-	CSVGPRQGASYTF	TGCAGCGTTGGGCCGCGACAGGGGGCGAGCTACACCTTC
TRBJ1-3	-	TRBV29-1	-	CSARTGRNSGNTIYF	TGCAGCGCCCGAACCGGCAGGAACTCTGGAAACACCATATATTTT
TRBJ1-2	-	TRBV30	-	CAWSAGQTYGYTF	TGTGCCTGGAGCGCCGGACAGACTTATGGCTACACCTTC
TRBJ2-7	TRBD1	TRBV14	-	CASRRTGPYEQYF	TGTGCCAGCAGGCGGACAGGACCCTACGAGCAGTACTTC
TRBJ1-2	TRBD1	TRBV19	-	CASSSNRGFNYGYTF	TGTGCCAGTAGCTCGAACAGGGGGTTTAACTATGGCTACACCTTC
TRBJ2-2	-	TRBV9	-	CASSVPGTGTGELFF	TGTGCCAGCAGCGTTCCGGGAACGGGCACCGGGGAGCTGTTTTTT
TRBJ2-3	TRBD2	TRBV7-2	once	CASSILGGGSDTQYF	TGTGCCAGCAGCATCCTGGGCGGGGGATCAGATACGCAGTATTTT
TRBJ1-1	-	TRBV5-1	-	CASSLGPGVNTEAFF	TGCGCCAGCAGCTTGGGTCCGGGGGTGAACACTGAAGCTTTCTTT